A selection of T cell receptor beta chains follows, all from one sample in a study of cytomegalovirus exposure and HLA in healthy donors. Clones were read by immunoSEQ multiplex PCR, and TCRdb kept only the in-frame ones, dropping some. The data contain 150,000 to 200,000 clones, over 70% of them singletons. Sequenced input: PBMCs. All receptors come from a woman in her twenties or thirties in good health and CMV-seronegative. Each CDR3 is given with its conserved first and last residue. The D gene is left open where the match is weak. A clone size is listed for some rows: how often the clone was seen (once, few, many), or a class if it is expanded.

D gene	V gene	clone size	J gene	CDR3 DNA	CDR3 protein
TRBD1	TRBV2	.	TRBJ1-6	TGTGCCAGCAGAGCCGGGACAGGGAATAATTCACCCCTCCACTTT	CASRAGTGNNSPLHF
TRBD2	TRBV25-1	.	TRBJ2-2	TGTGCCAGCAGTAGACTAGCGGGGGGGAGCGGGGAGCTGTTTTTT	CASSRLAGGSGELFF
.	TRBV7-9	.	TRBJ2-3	TGTGCCAGCAGTTCAACTCGCCGGGGTTCAGATACGCAGTATTTT	CASSSTRRGSDTQYF
.	TRBV25-1	.	TRBJ1-2	TGTGCCAGCAGTGAACGGGGGGCCTATGGCTACACCTTC	CASSERGAYGYTF
TRBD2	TRBV6-1	few	TRBJ2-2	TGTGCCAGCAAACGGGAAGCGGGGGCCACCGGGGAGCTGTTTTTT	CASKREAGATGELFF
.	TRBV5-1	.	TRBJ2-3	TGCGCCAGCAGCTTGCGACAGCTCACAGATACGCAGTATTTT	CASSLRQLTDTQYF
.	TRBV4-1	.	TRBJ1-5	TGCGCCAGCAGCCAAGATCGGGGTAACAATCAGCCCCAGCATTTT	CASSQDRGNNQPQHF
TRBD1	TRBV19	.	TRBJ1-5	TGTGCCAGTGAACAGGGGAATCAGCCCCAGCATTTT	CASEQGNQPQHF
.	TRBV7-9	.	TRBJ2-1	TGTGCCAGCAGCTCCGATAAGGGCGGGAATGAGCAGTTCTTC	CASSSDKGGNEQFF
.	TRBV11-2	.	TRBJ1-3	TGTGCCAGCAGCACCCCGTCGGAGGGAAACACCATATATTTT	CASSTPSEGNTIYF
.	TRBV7-8	few	TRBJ2-3	TGTGCCAGCAGCAGGGGGGGGGCCGCAGATACGCAGTATTTT	CASSRGGAADTQYF
TRBD1	TRBV7-6	few	TRBJ1-4	TGTGCCAGCAGCTTAGGGGCGGAACAGGGGCTTTCGGGTGAAAAACTGTTTTTT	CASSLGAEQGLSGEKLFF
.	TRBV6-5	.	TRBJ1-2	TGTGCCAGCAGTCTTTCCACGGATGGCTACACCTTC	CASSLSTDGYTF
TRBD2	TRBV6-5	.	TRBJ2-5	TGTGCCAGCATTCAAGGGTACGGGGGGCAAGAGACCCAGTACTTC	CASIQGYGGQETQYF
TRBD1	TRBV19	.	TRBJ1-5	TGTGCCAGTAGCCCGGACAGGGTTCAGCCCCAGCATTTT	CASSPDRVQPQHF
TRBD1	TRBV6-5	.	TRBJ2-1	TGTGCCAGCAGGAAGGGACAGGGGGCGAGCGATGAGCAGTTCTTC	CASRKGQGASDEQFF
.	TRBV2	.	TRBJ1-2	TGTGCCAGCAGGGAACGGGGAGGCATAATTTATGGCTACACCTTC	CASRERGGIIYGYTF
.	TRBV5-5	.	TRBJ2-2	TGTGCCAGCAGCTTGGCGACCCCGGGGACCGGGGAGCTGTTTTTT	CASSLATPGTGELFF